This entry describes one T cell receptor (beta chain). The sample originates from a study of blood T cell repertoires in COVID-19. The germline V and J ends were trimmed by 4 bases and 6 bases, with 15 bases remaining between them. Germline values: CDR1 ENHRY, CDR2 SYGVKD. This CDR3 has 14 residues. Assay: immunoSEQ multiplex PCR; the TCRdb copy retains only in-frame clones and omits some. The sample includes under 200,000 clones, about 80% of them seen just once. This sequence originates from a woman in her fifties or sixties with acute COVID-19. The sample comprised PBMCs or T cells enriched from blood (not recorded which). The chain has TRBV10-3 and TRBJ1-2; D perhaps matches TRBD1 (6 bases). DNA of the CDR3: TGTGCCATCAGTGGTGGGGGGGCTACGGATGGCTACACCTTC. Amino acid sequence: CAISGGGATDGYTF.